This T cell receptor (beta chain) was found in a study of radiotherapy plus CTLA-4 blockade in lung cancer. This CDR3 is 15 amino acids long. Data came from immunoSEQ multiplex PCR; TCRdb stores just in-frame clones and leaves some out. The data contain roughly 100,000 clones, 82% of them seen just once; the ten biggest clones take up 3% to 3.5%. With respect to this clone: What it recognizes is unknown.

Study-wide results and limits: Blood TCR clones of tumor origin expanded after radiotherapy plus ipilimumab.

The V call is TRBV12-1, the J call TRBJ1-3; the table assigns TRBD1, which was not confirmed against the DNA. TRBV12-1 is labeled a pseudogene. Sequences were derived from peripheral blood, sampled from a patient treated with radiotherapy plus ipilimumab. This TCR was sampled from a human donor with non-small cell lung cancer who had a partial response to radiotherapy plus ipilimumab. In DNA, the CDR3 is TGTGCCAGCAGCGATCTGACAGAACCAGGGGACACCATATATTTT. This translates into CASSDLTEPGDTIYF.